The 31 T cell receptor beta chains below come from one sample, sequenced in a study of cytomegalovirus exposure and HLA in healthy donors. The PCR used 60 Vbeta and 13 Jbeta primers. The data were produced by immunoSEQ multiplex PCR, yet TCRdb's version contains in-frame clones alone and is incomplete. The profile shows some 80,000 clones, 78% of them singletons. Sequenced sample: PBMCs. Receptor source: a man between 40 and 49 years old in good health and CMV-seronegative.

This chain joins TRBV7-3 and TRBJ2-1; a possible D gene is TRBD2 (6 bases). Germline V CDR1 and CDR2: SGHTA, FQGTGA. V shed 3 bases and J shed 6 bases, with 9 bases lying between them. This CDR3 spans 13 amino acids. CDR3 amino acids: CASSFSGGNEQFF. CDR3 sequence (DNA): TGTGCCAGCAGCTTTTCCGGGGGCAATGAGCAGTTCTTC.

This chain joins TRBV4-2 and TRBJ2-3; no clear D. V dropped 0 bases and J dropped 0 bases, with 19 bases sitting between them. The CDR3 runs 19 residues. Germline V CDR1 and CDR2: LGHNA, YNFKEQ. This CDR3 reads CASSQDLSYYSRSTDTQYF. CDR3 nucleotide sequence: TGTGCCAGCAGCCAAGATCTATCTTATTACAGCCGTAGCACAGATACGCAGTATTTT.

The rearrangement links TRBV19 to TRBJ2-3; the D gene is possibly TRBD2 (6 bases). The V gene's germline CDR1 is LNHDA and CDR2 SQIVND (reference sequence). The CDR3 runs 13 residues. V lost 10 bases and J 4 bases, leaving 15 bases between the germline ends. The CDR3 sequence is CATERRGADTQYF. The CDR3 coding sequence is TGTGCCACTGAAAGGAGGGGAGCAGATACGCAGTATTTT.

The rearrangement links TRBV2 to TRBJ1-1, with unresolved D. This CDR3 spans 13 amino acids. The V gene lost 4 bases and the J gene lost 1 base, with 7 bases spanning the gap. In germline, CDR1 is SNHLY, CDR2 FYNNEI. CDR3 amino acids: CASSGHENTEAFF. In DNA, the CDR3 is TGTGCCAGCAGTGGGCACGAGAACACTGAAGCTTTCTTT.

The J gene is TRBJ2-7, the V gene TRBV11-2; TRBD1 might be the D (6 bases). Germline assignment: CDR1 SGHAT and CDR2 FQNNGV. The CDR3 runs 12 residues. V lost 2 bases, J lost 5 bases, and 7 bases lay in between. In DNA, the CDR3 is TGTGCCAGCAGCTTACAGGGGAACGAGCAGTACTTC. Translated: CASSLQGNEQYF.

This clone has just a few counts. The chain joins TRBV2 to TRBJ2-1; 8 nucleotides line up with TRBD2. There are 16 residues in the CDR3. Germline CDR1 SNHLY, CDR2 FYNNEI. The V and J ends lost 4 bases and 4 bases, in that order; junction bases with no gene match: 9. In DNA, the CDR3 is TGTGCCAGCAGTGCTGGCGGGGGGAGGTCATACAATGAGCAGTTCTTC. Translating it yields CASSAGGGRSYNEQFF.

This chain uses TRBV4-2 with TRBJ1-1; 7 nucleotides match TRBD1. The CDR3 extends over 16 amino acids. Germline V gene sequence: CDR1 LGHNA, CDR2 YNFKEQ. The junction had 9 bases not matched to a gene; V was cut back by 4 bases and J by 1 base. The CDR3 loop reads CASSRPEGAPNTEAFF. The CDR3 DNA reads TGTGCCAGCAGCCGGCCCGAGGGGGCCCCGAACACTGAAGCTTTCTTT.

This chain links TRBV7-3 with TRBJ1-1, with 7 bases lining up with TRBD1. Per germline, CDR1 SGHTA and CDR2 FQGTGA. This CDR3 is 15 amino acids long. The junction had 3 bases not matched to a gene; V was cut back by 2 bases and J by 0 bases. The CDR3 reads CASSLLGGLNTEAFF. The CDR3 nucleotides are TGTGCCAGCAGCTTACTAGGGGGCCTGAACACTGAAGCTTTCTTT.

The rearrangement joins TRBV10-3 to TRBJ2-7; D is possibly TRBD1 (6 bases). The CDR3 sequence is 12 residues long. V was trimmed by 10 bases and J by 2 bases, leaving 12 bases between them. Germline lookup yields CDR1 ENHRY and CDR2 SYGVKD. Here the CDR3 reads CATSGETYEQYF. The CDR3 DNA reads as TGTGCCACCTCAGGGGAGACCTACGAGCAGTACTTC.

The chain carries TRBV27 and TRBJ2-2, with no clear D. The V end lost 3 bases, the J end lost 5 bases, and 7 bases lay between the germline ends. The CDR3 extends over 13 amino acids. CDR1 MNHEY and CDR2 SMNVEV come from the germline V gene (reference sequence). The CDR3 spells CASSFTGTGELFF. DNA of the CDR3: TGTGCCAGCAGTTTCACCGGGACCGGGGAGCTGTTTTTT.

This clone was observed a handful of times. V is TRBV29-1 and J is TRBJ1-1, with D tentatively TRBD1 (6 bases). Germline lookup yields CDR1 SQVTM and CDR2 ANQGSEA. The germline V and J ends were trimmed by 4 bases and 0 bases, with 12 bases remaining between them. CDR3 length: 14 amino acids. CDR3 in amino acids: CSVGQAVMNTEAFF. CDR3 bases: TGCAGCGTTGGACAGGCCGTCATGAACACTGAAGCTTTCTTT.

This clone has a handful of counts. This rearrangement joins TRBV19 to TRBJ2-7, with 7 positions matching TRBD2. CDR3 length: 16 residues. The J segment lost 5 bases and the V segment lost 3 bases, leaving 13 bases of the junction unmatched. CDR1 is LNHDA, CDR2 SQIVND, per germline (reference sequence). The CDR3 nucleotides read TGTGCCAGTAGTATGTCCCGGACGGGACTATTGAACGAGCAGTACTTC. Translating gives CASSMSRTGLLNEQYF. Full variable domain (outside the CDR3, taken from reference TRBV19 and TRBJ2-7): DGGITQSPKYLFRKEGQNVTLSCEQNLNHDAMYWYRQDPGQGLRLIYYSQIVNDFQKGDIAEGYSVSREKKESFPLTVTSAQKNPTAFYLCASSMSRTGLLNEQYFGPGTRLTVT.

This clone was picked up a small number of times. The chain links TRBV6-5 to TRBJ2-7; the match to TRBD2 covers 7 bases. V gave up 2 bases and J gave up 4 bases; unmatched junction bases: 8. The CDR3 is 15 amino acids. Germline V gives CDR1 MNHEY, CDR2 SVGAGI. The CDR3 sequence is CASSYPGGGGYEQYF. In DNA form, the CDR3 reads TGTGCCAGCAGTTACCCGGGTGGGGGAGGGTACGAGCAGTACTTC.

The chain combines TRBV19 with TRBJ2-5; 8 bases match TRBD2. Germline V gene lookup returns CDR1 LNHDA and CDR2 SQIVND (reference sequence). The CDR3 is 14 amino acids. V gave up 8 bases and J gave up 4 bases; unmatched junction bases: 9. CDR3 in amino acids: CASSRAGERETQYF. DNA for the CDR3: TGTGCCAGTTCCCGAGCGGGAGAGAGAGAGACCCAGTACTTC.

J is TRBJ2-5 and V is TRBV7-2; 7 bases fit TRBD1. Germline V lookup: CDR1 SGHTA, CDR2 FQGNSA. V shed 1 base, J shed 2 bases, and the junction held 7 bases outside the gene matches. The CDR3 is made up of 16 amino acids. The DNA for the CDR3 is TGTGCCAGCAGCTTAGGGGCAGGGGGATTTCAAGAGACCCAGTACTTC. Translating it yields CASSLGAGGFQETQYF. Full variable domain (rest looked up from reference TRBV7-2 and TRBJ2-5): GAGVSQSPSNKVTEKGKDVELRCDPISGHTALYWYRQSLGQGLEFLIYFQGNSAPDKSGLPSDRFSAERTGGSVSTLTIQRTQQEDSAVYLCASSLGAGGFQETQYFGPGTRLLVL.

The genes are TRBV6-5 and TRBJ2-7; 11 bases line up with TRBD2. V was pared by 6 bases and J by 0 bases, with 4 bases of the junction left unmatched. CDR1 is MNHEY, CDR2 SVGAGI, per germline. The CDR3 totals 15 residues. The CDR3 loop is CASRPGLAGSYEQYF. The CDR3 nucleotides read TGTGCCAGCAGACCCGGACTAGCGGGCTCCTACGAGCAGTACTTC.

The CDR3 DNA follows: TGTGCCACCAGCAGAGATTTTAGCACAGGGAGGGCTGGAAACACCATATATTTT. This sequence encodes CATSRDFSTGRAGNTIYF. This chain uses TRBV15 with TRBJ1-3, with D possibly matching TRBD1 (6 bases). CDR3 size: 18 residues. The V end was cut by 0 bases, the J end by 2 bases, with 17 bases between. CDR1 and CDR2 (germline): LNHNV, YYDKDF (reference sequence).

The V call is TRBV27, the J call TRBJ1-2; D is possibly TRBD1 (6 bases). Germline V gene sequence: CDR1 MNHEY, CDR2 SMNVEV (reference sequence). There are 15 residues in the CDR3. Trimming left V 2 bases short and J 7 bases short, with 17 bases between. For the CDR3, the DNA is TGTGCCAGCAGTTTAGGGGCTAGGGGGATCGGTGGCTACACCTTC. It yields the protein CASSLGARGIGGYTF.

This chain links TRBV10-1 with TRBJ2-2, with 7 bases matching TRBD2. Germline-derived CDR1 and CDR2 are WNHNN and SYGVQD (reference sequence). The CDR3 runs 14 residues. V gave up 5 bases and J gave up 0 bases; unmatched junction bases: 0. CDR3 DNA: TGCGCCAGCAGTACTAGCGCGAACACCGGGGAGCTGTTTTTT. This gives the protein CASSTSANTGELFF.

The chain employs TRBV6-6 and TRBJ1-5, with 8 bases identical to TRBD1. This CDR3 is 14 amino acids long. Germline V gives CDR1 MNHNY, CDR2 SVGAGI (reference sequence). V lost 6 bases to trimming and J lost 4 bases; unmatched junction nucleotides: 5. The chain's CDR3 is CASSRTGWNQPQHF. Here the CDR3 DNA reads TGTGCCAGCAGCCGGACAGGGTGGAATCAGCCCCAGCATTTT.

The V and J genes are TRBV7-8 and TRBJ1-4; D perhaps matches TRBD1 (6 bases). The germline gives CDR1 SGHVS, CDR2 FQNEAQ. Trimming left V 5 bases short and J 3 bases short, with 13 bases between. CDR3 length: 15 residues. CDR3 in amino acids: CASSQQGSPNEKLFF. The CDR3 bases are TGTGCCAGCAGCCAACAGGGATCTCCTAATGAAAAACTGTTTTTT.

The chain couples TRBV18 to TRBJ1-2; D is unclear. V lost 2 bases and J 10 bases, leaving 14 bases between the germline ends. Per the germline V gene, CDR1 is KGHSH and CDR2 is LQKENI. This CDR3 comprises 13 residues. The chain's CDR3 is CASSPERASAYTF. CDR3 coding DNA: TGTGCCAGCTCACCAGAGCGGGCCAGCGCCTACACCTTC.

About this clone itself: Its ends do not fully match the called genes, so a read error is possible. The CDR3 DNA reads as TGTGCTAGCAGCTTCCCCAGGGTAGATGGCTACACCTTC. It codes for CASSFPRVDGYTF. The chain employs TRBV7-7 and TRBJ1-2; D possibly corresponds to TRBD1 (5 bases). Germline V gives CDR1 SSHAT, CDR2 FNYEAQ (reference sequence). This CDR3 comprises 13 residues.

This clone was observed a handful of times. This sequence joins TRBV5-1 and TRBJ2-2; 7 bases agree with TRBD2. The germline V gene encodes CDR1 SGHRS and CDR2 YFSETQ. V shed 4 bases and J 4 bases; nucleotides not matched to a gene: 13. The CDR3 is 17 amino acids. CDR3 loop: CASSRDPPPGGTGELFF. The DNA of the CDR3 is TGCGCCAGCAGCCGGGACCCTCCTCCGGGGGGCACCGGGGAGCTGTTTTTT.

This clone was detected only a few times. This sequence joins TRBV7-9 and TRBJ2-2; 8 bases line up with TRBD1. The V and J ends lost 9 bases and 1 base, in that order; junction bases with no gene match: 4. Germline-derived CDR1 and CDR2 are SEHNR and FQNEAQ (reference sequence). The CDR3 has 14 residues. This CDR3 is CASPDRGNTGELFF. In nucleotides, the CDR3 is TGTGCCAGTCCAGACAGGGGGAACACCGGGGAGCTGTTTTTT.

This chain uses TRBV5-6 with TRBJ1-4, with 8 positions matching TRBD1. CDR1 SGHDT and CDR2 YYEEEE come from the germline V gene. The V segment lost 2 bases and the J segment 1 base; nucleotides outside the gene matches: 4. This CDR3 spans 16 amino acids. The CDR3 DNA sequence: TGTGCCAGCAGCTTACATGACAGGGGAACTAATGAAAAACTGTTTTTT. As protein: CASSLHDRGTNEKLFF. The whole variable domain, remainder taken from reference TRBV5-6 and TRBJ1-4, is DAGVTQSPTHLIKTRGQQVTLRCSPKSGHDTVSWYQQALGQGPQFIFQYYEEEERQRGNFPDRFSGHQFPNYSSELNVNALLLGDSALYLCASSLHDRGTNEKLFFGSGTQLSVL.

The chain couples TRBV18 to TRBJ2-7; D remains unclear. With 1 base removed from V and 0 bases from J, the gap between germline ends came to 10 bases. This CDR3 comprises 15 residues. Germline V lookup: CDR1 KGHSH, CDR2 LQKENI. This chain's CDR3 is CASSPLSVSSYEQYF. DNA of the CDR3: TGTGCCAGCTCACCACTTTCGGTGAGCTCCTACGAGCAGTACTTC.

This clone was seen just once. For the CDR3, the DNA is TGTGCCTCTACCTCAGGCCGATCAAACACTGAAGCTTTCTTT. It yields the protein CASTSGRSNTEAFF. The rearrangement uses TRBV19 and TRBJ1-1; D is ambiguous. CDR1 and CDR2 (germline): LNHDA, SQIVND (reference sequence). CDR3 length: 14 amino acids. V was clipped by 11 bases and J by 2 bases, with 18 bases between them.

This rearrangement joins TRBV13 to TRBJ2-3; 12 positions agree with TRBD2. The CDR3 sequence is 16 residues long. Germline V gene data show CDR1 as PRHDT and CDR2 as FYEKMQ (reference sequence). V was pared by 5 bases and J by 4 bases, with 7 bases of the junction left unmatched. The CDR3 region has the DNA TGTGCCAGCAGCCCCAGGACTAGCGGGAATCCAGATACGCAGTATTTT. Its translation is CASSPRTSGNPDTQYF.

This rearrangement joins TRBV6-5 to TRBJ2-1, with 8 bases matching TRBD2. From germline, CDR1 is MNHEY and CDR2 SVGAGI. V was pared by 2 bases and J by 6 bases, with 6 bases of the junction left unmatched. The CDR3 contains 15 residues. The CDR3 loop reads CASSYGSGGINEQFF. Here the CDR3 DNA reads TGTGCCAGCAGTTACGGCTCGGGAGGGATCAATGAGCAGTTCTTC.

This clone has a handful of counts. The V gene is TRBV27, the J gene TRBJ1-1, with D maybe TRBD1 (5 bases). Between the trimmed V and J ends, which lost 2 bases and 4 bases, there was a span of 11 bases. CDR1 MNHEY and CDR2 SMNVEV come from the germline V gene (reference sequence). The length of the CDR3 is 14 residues. In DNA, the CDR3 is TGTGCCAGCAGTTTACTGGGAGGGACCACTGAAGCTTTCTTT. Protein sequence: CASSLLGGTTEAFF.